What follows are 8 T cell receptor beta chains derived from one specimen sequenced in a study of cytomegalovirus exposure and HLA in healthy donors (dated by TCRdb to the late 2010s). Library creation used the immunoSEQ multiplex PCR assay. For the multiplex PCR, a mixture combining 60 forward primers for TCR Vbeta segments and 13 reverse primers for TCR Jbeta segments was used. The source is immuneACCESS, and TCRdb retained only in-frame sequences with V and J called. Part of the clones is not carried over; for the studies checked, unresolved V genes explain less than half of this, and the remainder is unexplained. The sample includes roughly 77,000 clones, with 67% observed a single time. The ten largest clones represent less than 8% of the sample. Sequences were obtained from PBMCs. The receptors were sampled from a woman between 50 and 59 years old in good health and CMV-seropositive.

The CDR3 is CASSFGPGTDTYEQYV. The CDR3 DNA reads as TGTGCCAGCAGCTTTGGGCCCGGGACAGATACCTACGAGCAGTACGTC. The chain combines TRBV5-6 with TRBJ2-7; TRBD1 agrees at 7 bases. Germline CDR1 and CDR2: SGHDT and YYEEEE. V lost 2 bases and J lost 2; bases outside the gene matches: 10. There are 16 residues in the CDR3.

The V call is TRBV30, the J call TRBJ2-4; a possible D gene is TRBD2 (6 bases). This CDR3 contains 14 residues. V lost 0 bases and J lost 3, with 9 bases in between. Germline assignment: CDR1 GTSNPN and CDR2 SVGIG (reference sequence). The CDR3 bases are TGTGCCTGGAGTGTAATGGGGGGCAAAAACATTCAGTACTTC. The encoded protein is CAWSVMGGKNIQYF. Drawing the rest from reference TRBV30 and TRBJ2-4, the complete variable domain is SQTIHQWPATLVQPVGSPLSLECTVEGTSNPNLYWYRQAAGRGLQLLFYSVGIGQISSEVPQNLSASRPQDRQFILSSKKLLLSDSGFYLCAWSVMGGKNIQYFGAGTRLSVL.

This clone was picked up a small number of times. The rearrangement joins TRBV5-1 to TRBJ1-1; D ambiguous. The CDR3 is 12 residues long. From germline, CDR1 is SGHRS and CDR2 YFSETQ. V lost 0 bases and J 3 bases, leaving 3 bases between the germline ends. The CDR3 is CASSLGHTEAFF. CDR3 nucleotide sequence: TGCGCCAGCAGCTTGGGGCACACTGAAGCTTTCTTT.

J is TRBJ2-2 and V is TRBV2; 9 bases line up with TRBD2. CDR1 and CDR2 from the germline V gene are SNHLY and FYNNEI. This CDR3 comprises 19 residues. J lost 1 base, V lost 4 bases, and 13 bases had no gene match. CDR3 DNA: TGTGCCAGCAGTGTTAATGCGGGGGGGGGTATTTTGAACACCGGGGAGCTGTTTTTT. Amino acids: CASSVNAGGGILNTGELFF.

The chain combines TRBV6-1 with TRBJ1-3; D is ambiguous. V was pared by 6 bases and J by 2 bases, with 11 bases between. Germline V CDR1 and CDR2: MNHNS, SASEGT. The CDR3 consists of 14 residues. In DNA form, the CDR3 reads TGTGCCAGCAGACCACAAGTAACTGGAAACACCATATATTTT. It codes for CASRPQVTGNTIYF.

This clone is a singleton in its sample. The chain uses TRBV4-1 and TRBJ1-2; D is unresolved. The CDR3 has 14 amino acids. Trimming pared 1 base from V and 4 bases from J, leaving 10 bases between. CDR1 is MGHRA, CDR2 YSYEKL, per germline. CDR3 sequence (DNA): TGCGCCAGCAGCCAAGGCGGAAGTGTCTATGGCTACACCTTC. Its translation is CASSQGGSVYGYTF.

This chain joins TRBV6-1 and TRBJ1-4; D unresolved. CDR3 length: 13 amino acids. Germline V gene data show CDR1 as MNHNS and CDR2 as SASEGT. Trimming stripped 8 bases from V and 7 bases from J, with 14 bases between. This CDR3 reads CASSWSGGEKLFF. The CDR3, as DNA: TGTGCCAGCTCTTGGTCGGGTGGTGAAAAACTGTTTTTT.

CDR3 DNA sequence: TGCGCCAGCAGCCAAATATATCCATGGAGCGGGAGAACTAATGAAAAACTGTTTTTT. It encodes CASSQIYPWSGRTNEKLFF. The chain is built from TRBV4-1 and TRBJ1-4; D gene uncertain. In germline, CDR1 is MGHRA, CDR2 YSYEKL. The CDR3 extends over 19 amino acids. V lost 2 bases to trimming and J lost 1 base, with 20 bases between them.